Each of the 22 T cell receptor beta chains below was sequenced from the same sample in a study of CD8+ T cells in alopecia areata. cDNA reverse transcribed from extracted RNA served as the sequencing template. The data were produced by immunoSEQ multiplex PCR, yet TCRdb's version contains in-frame clones alone and is incomplete. The sample yields about 110,000 clones, about 60% seen once. Material for sequencing was NKG2D-low CD8+ T cells sorted from blood. Every receptor here comes from a human donor with alopecia areata.

The V and J genes are TRBV27 and TRBJ1-2, with D possibly being TRBD1 (5 bases). CDR3 length equals 14 residues. Looked up from germline, CDR1 is MNHEY and CDR2 is SMNVEV (reference sequence). V lost 3 bases, J lost 5 bases, and 13 bases lay in between. DNA for the CDR3: TGTGCCAGCAGTTTTGCAGGGATGAAGTATGGCTACACCTTC. Translated: CASSFAGMKYGYTF.

This chain connects TRBV2 to TRBJ2-1, with unresolved D. This CDR3 is built from 14 residues. With 2 bases removed from V and 7 bases from J, the gap between germline ends came to 12 bases. Germline CDR1 is SNHLY and CDR2 is FYNNEI. CDR3 DNA: TGTGCCAGCAGTGAACTGAGCTTACTGAATGAGCAGTTCTTC. Amino acid sequence: CASSELSLLNEQFF.

This sequence joins TRBV13 and TRBJ1-2; D is uncertain. CDR1 PRHDT and CDR2 FYEKMQ come from the germline V gene (reference sequence). V lost 5 bases, J lost 6 bases, and 19 bases lay in between. This CDR3 region has 15 residues. The chain's CDR3 is CASSPGKGVWHGYTF. The CDR3 DNA reads TGTGCCAGCAGCCCCGGAAAGGGAGTTTGGCATGGCTACACCTTC.

The chain couples TRBV7-6 to TRBJ1-5, with 7 bases identical to TRBD1. The V segment lost 5 bases and the J segment 3 bases; nucleotides outside the gene matches: 7. Germline assignment: CDR1 SGHVS and CDR2 FNYEAQ. The CDR3 length is 15 residues. DNA for the CDR3: TGTGCCAGCAGCCCAAAGACAGGGACCAATCAGCCCCAGCATTTT. It is translated as CASSPKTGTNQPQHF.

The gene calls are TRBV4-2 and TRBJ1-1; no reliable D call. Per the germline V gene, CDR1 is LGHNA and CDR2 is YNFKEQ. Trimming removed 3 bases from V and 6 bases from J, with 11 bases in between. The CDR3 loop spans 13 amino acids. CDR3 bases: TGTGCCAGCAGCCAGGCCGGTGGCGCTGAAGCTTTCTTT. Its protein is CASSQAGGAEAFF.

J is TRBJ2-7 and V is TRBV6-5; the D gene is possibly TRBD2 (5 bases). This CDR3 has 12 residues. The germline V gene encodes CDR1 MNHEY and CDR2 SVGAGI. V was pared by 8 bases and J by 4 bases, with 12 bases between. In DNA form, the CDR3 reads TGTGCCAGCTCCCCGAGGGCTTACGAGCAGTACTTC. This translates into CASSPRAYEQYF.

Written as DNA, the CDR3 is TGTGCCAGCAGTGGTCGCTCCTACGAGCAGTACTTC. This sequence encodes CASSGRSYEQYF. The chain couples TRBV2 to TRBJ2-7; D gene unclear. Trimming left V 4 bases short and J 0 bases short, with 4 bases between. Germline CDR1 SNHLY, CDR2 FYNNEI. There are 12 residues in the CDR3.

The chain uses TRBV7-2 and TRBJ2-7; perhaps TRBD2 as D (6 bases). Trimming removed 2 bases from V and 2 bases from J, with 16 bases in between. Germline values: CDR1 SGHTA, CDR2 FQGNSA. The CDR3 spans 16 residues. CDR3 coding DNA: TGTGCCAGCAGCTTATTTACCGGGACTTTCACCTACGAGCAGTACTTC. Translated: CASSLFTGTFTYEQYF.

The chain is built from TRBV5-6 and TRBJ1-5; TRBD1 might be the D (5 bases). Germline V gene data show CDR1 as SGHDT and CDR2 as YYEEEE. Trimming removed 0 bases from V and 1 base from J, with 5 bases in between. The CDR3 has 14 residues. The CDR3 bases are TGTGCCAGCAGCTTGGGGGGGAGCAATCAGCCCCAGCATTTT. It codes for CASSLGGSNQPQHF. Combining the CDR3 with reference TRBV5-6 and TRBJ1-5 gives the whole variable domain DAGVTQSPTHLIKTRGQQVTLRCSPKSGHDTVSWYQQALGQGPQFIFQYYEEEERQRGNFPDRFSGHQFPNYSSELNVNALLLGDSALYLCASSLGGSNQPQHFGDGTRLSIL.

The genes are TRBV4-1 and TRBJ1-4, with D unresolved. Looked up from germline, CDR1 is MGHRA and CDR2 is YSYEKL. The length of the CDR3 is 14 residues. V was trimmed by 4 bases and J by 8 bases, leaving 14 bases between them. The CDR3 nucleotides are TGCGCCAGCAGCCCCCCAACGGGGTTCGAAAAACTGTTTTTT. It encodes CASSPPTGFEKLFF.

The chain combines TRBV5-1 with TRBJ2-7, with TRBD1 identical over 11 bases. Losses at the gene ends were 7 bases for V and 4 bases for J; bases not matched to a gene: 10. Germline values: CDR1 SGHRS, CDR2 YFSETQ. This CDR3 contains 15 residues. The CDR3 DNA is TGCGCCAGCTGCGACCGGGACAGGGGGACGTACGAGCAGTACTTC. It codes for CASCDRDRGTYEQYF.

The genes are TRBV28 and TRBJ2-1; the match to TRBD2 covers 16 bases. This CDR3 spans 17 amino acids. Germline loops: CDR1 MDHEN, CDR2 SYDVKM. V was pared by 6 bases and J by 0 bases, with 2 bases of the junction left unmatched. CDR3 nucleotide sequence: TGTGCCAGCAGGGGACTAGCGGGAGGGAGCTCCTACAATGAGCAGTTCTTC. Protein product: CASRGLAGGSSYNEQFF.

The V gene is TRBV7-9, the J gene TRBJ2-4, with TRBD1 matching over 11 bases. V shed 2 bases, J shed 12 bases, and the junction held 12 bases outside the gene matches. The CDR3 is 16 amino acids. Looked up from germline, CDR1 is SEHNR and CDR2 is FQNEAQ (reference sequence). The CDR3 spells CASSLSGQGEQQYQYF. The DNA for the CDR3 is TGTGCCAGCAGCTTATCGGGACAGGGGGAACAACAGTATCAGTACTTC.

The genes are TRBV5-1 and TRBJ2-7, with TRBD1 matching 9 bases. The CDR3 sequence is 14 residues long. CDR1 is SGHRS and CDR2 is YFSETQ in the germline V gene. Trimming took 2 bases from V and 5 from J; bases not matched to a gene: 5. The CDR3 nucleotides read TGCGCCAGCAGCTTCAATACAGGGGGCAACGAGCAGTACTTC. Protein: CASSFNTGGNEQYF.

The chain is built from TRBV19 and TRBJ1-5; D gene unclear. Trimming stripped 0 bases from V and 3 bases from J, with 18 bases between. Germline CDR1 LNHDA, CDR2 SQIVND (reference sequence). This CDR3 spans 18 amino acids. The CDR3 region is CASSIDLDQPIVNQPQHF. CDR3 nucleotides: TGTGCCAGTAGTATAGATCTGGATCAGCCCATAGTCAATCAGCCCCAGCATTTT.

The chain couples TRBV28 to TRBJ2-5; TRBD1 matches 9 bases. This CDR3 spans 15 amino acids. V dropped 3 bases and J dropped 4; count of bases not matched to a gene: 6. Germline V CDR1 and CDR2: MDHEN, SYDVKM. The CDR3 region has the DNA TGTGCCAGCAGTTTGGTGGGACAGGGCCTAGAGACCCAGTACTTC. Residues: CASSLVGQGLETQYF.

The J gene is TRBJ2-1, the V gene TRBV9; TRBD1 or TRBD2 may be the D gene (6 bases each). The CDR3 runs 15 residues. The ends were cut back, 2 bases at V and 5 bases at J, with 14 bases in the middle. Germline V gene lookup returns CDR1 SGDLS and CDR2 YYNGEE. CDR3 in amino acids: CASSVSGGHHNEQFF. As DNA, the CDR3 is TGTGCCAGCAGCGTTTCCGGGGGACATCACAATGAGCAGTTCTTC.

The rearrangement links TRBV7-3 to TRBJ1-1; TRBD1 is a possible D gene (5 bases). The CDR3 contains 17 residues. V lost 2 bases, J lost 5 bases, and 21 bases lay in between. Germline V lookup: CDR1 SGHTA, CDR2 FQGTGA. The CDR3 region has the DNA TGTGCCAGCAGCTTATCGGGCGGGGGACCCAAGGGGACTGAAGCTTTCTTT. This encodes CASSLSGGGPKGTEAFF.

The rearrangement links TRBV29-1 to TRBJ1-2, with TRBD1 matching over 7 bases. The J segment lost 4 bases and the V segment lost 3 bases, leaving 17 bases of the junction unmatched. Looked up from germline, CDR1 is SQVTM and CDR2 is ANQGSEA. The CDR3 totals 17 residues. The CDR3 protein is CSVDLGQVLPGSYGYTF. CDR3 in DNA: TGCAGCGTTGACCTTGGACAGGTCCTCCCCGGGAGCTATGGCTACACCTTC.

The chain uses TRBV27 and TRBJ2-5, with D possibly being TRBD1 (5 bases). The length of the CDR3 is 15 residues. Germline CDR1 reads MNHEY; CDR2 reads SMNVEV (reference sequence). Between the trimmed V and J ends, which lost 4 bases and 4 bases, there was a span of 16 bases. CDR3 coding DNA: TGTGCCAGCAGTTCTCGACAGCGTTTAGGAGAGACCCAGTACTTC. It yields the protein CASSSRQRLGETQYF.

This clone has just a few counts. The chain combines TRBV25-1 with TRBJ2-2; D is uncertain. The germline gives CDR1 MGHDK, CDR2 SYGVNS. V was clipped by 1 base and J by 3 bases, with 6 bases between them. There are 14 residues in the CDR3. In DNA form, the CDR3 reads TGTGCCAGCAGTGAATTTCGGTACACCGGGGAGCTGTTTTTT. This encodes CASSEFRYTGELFF.

This clone turned up a few times. This chain uses TRBV29-1 with TRBJ1-1; TRBD1 matches 10 bases. J lost 7 bases, V lost 4 bases, and 3 bases had no gene match. CDR3 length: 12 amino acids. Germline assignment: CDR1 SQVTM and CDR2 ANQGSEA. In DNA form, the CDR3 reads TGCAGCGTTGGGGGACAGGGGTATGAAGCTTTCTTT. This codes for CSVGGQGYEAFF.